This T cell receptor (beta chain) was obtained from a study of blood T cell repertoires in COVID-19. CDR3 length equals 16 residues. Trimming removed 1 base from V and 5 bases from J, with 14 bases in between. The germline CDR1 and CDR2 sequences are SGHVS and FQNEAQ. Methods used by the authors: Nucleated cell counts were estimated from reference gene primer amplification. The protocol was immunoSEQ multiplex PCR, while the TCRdb copy is restricted to in-frame clones and leaves out a portion. V and J calls and clone size are those listed in that table; D and trimming were worked out from the DNA. The table includes about 180,000 clones, more than 75% detected once. Grouping used clinical history reported by participants in a survey and questionnaire. Symptom resolution, clearance, or two negative PCRs marked the recovered donors of Cohort 3.

The chain employs TRBV7-8 and TRBJ1-4; maybe TRBD1 (6 bases). The sequence came from a woman aged 45-60 years who had recovered from COVID-19. The sequencing sample was made of PBMCs or T cells enriched from blood (not recorded which). The CDR3 spells CASSLVGGARNEKLFF. CDR3 coding DNA: TGTGCCAGCAGCTTAGTCGGGGGGGCCCGAAATGAAAAACTGTTTTTT.